The clone carrying this T cell receptor beta chain has just a few counts. This specimen belongs to a study of OX40 agonist ivuxolimab in advanced cancers. Across the study: Hepatocellular carcinoma, melanoma, renal cell or head and neck cancer affected the dose-escalation patients.

Patients with a history of autoimmune disease or on systemic immunosuppression were excluded. Germline-derived CDR1 and CDR2 are SNHLY and FYNNEI. This CDR3 has 15 amino acids. The germline V and J ends were trimmed by 7 bases and 5 bases, with 17 bases remaining between them. Assay used: immunoSEQ multiplex PCR; TCRdb lists only in-frame clones, some missing. The sample lists some 66,000 clones; roughly 87% were seen once. This TCR came from an adult with an advanced solid tumor such as melanoma, head and neck, liver or kidney cancer. The source was CD4+ or CD8+ T cells sorted from blood, collected in a trial of the OX40 agonist ivuxolimab. This chain links TRBV2 with TRBJ2-2; D gene unclear. The CDR3 nucleotides read TGTGCCAGCATGTACTTTTGGGGAAAAACCGGGGAGCTGTTTTTT. Translated, it gives CASMYFWGKTGELFF.